These T cell receptor beta chains were read from a single sample in a study of blood T cells in healthy people across ages. From the 5' RACE reads, TCRdb called clonotypes with MiXCR, one entry per CDR3 protein. Of roughly 800,000 distinct CDR3 sequences in the sample, roughly 60% are singletons; the top ten hold approximately 23%. The specimen sequenced was blood. Receptors were obtained from a man aged 25 to 40 in good health. Both conserved end residues are part of each CDR3. Clone size is shown for a subset of rows, as once, few, many or a class of expanded clone.

V	J	size	CDR3
TRBV6-1	TRBJ2-7	.	CASSPAIYEQYF
TRBV20-1	TRBJ1-5	.	CSATDSAKHQPQHF
TRBV12-3/TRBV12-4	TRBJ2-1	.	CASNDSPTLYNEQFF
TRBV20-1	TRBJ2-7	few	CSASFTGGLSYEQYF
TRBV4-3	TRBJ2-6	.	CASSHSGSGANVLTF
TRBV6-1	TRBJ2-7	.	CASRPPGLVGYEQYF
TRBV3-1	TRBJ1-1	.	CASSQRDRNTEAFF
TRBV6-1	TRBJ1-1	.	CASGDVAEAFF
TRBV13	TRBJ2-6	.	CASSLRMMGEVSSGANVLTF
TRBV6-5	TRBJ1-2	.	CASSYSRQGSYGYTF
TRBV20-1	TRBJ2-3	.	CSAPTTGSTDTQYF
TRBV6-2/TRBV6-3	.	few	CASRALLTMGRDEQYF